One sample yielded the 13 T cell receptor beta chains listed below, sequenced in a study of T cell responses to AZD1222 COVID-19 vaccine. Produced via immunoSEQ multiplex PCR; TCRdb's table is partial and in-frame only. The sample records 90,000 to 120,000 clones, around 93% being singletons. Sequencing was performed on peripheral blood, taken 28 days after the second AZD1222 dose. These receptors all stem from an adult who received the AZD1222 COVID-19 vaccine.

This chain's CDR3 is CASSFGGQRQETQYF. DNA for the CDR3: TGCGCCAGCAGCTTTGGGGGACAGAGACAAGAGACCCAGTACTTC. The V and J genes are TRBV5-1 and TRBJ2-5, with TRBD1 matching 7 bases. The CDR3 spans 15 residues. The V gene end was trimmed by 2 bases and the J gene end by 2 bases; junction bases not matched to a gene: 6. The V gene's germline CDR1 is SGHRS and CDR2 YFSETQ.

This clone was observed a few times. The V and J genes are TRBV4-3 and TRBJ1-1, with D unresolved. The V end was cut by 5 bases, the J end by 3 bases, with 16 bases between. The CDR3 has 15 residues. Germline CDR1 reads LGHNA; CDR2 reads YSLEER. In nucleotides, the CDR3 is TGCGCCAGCAGCACCAACTCGGACGGATACACTGAAGCTTTCTTT. Its protein is CASSTNSDGYTEAFF.

This clone has only one observation. The CDR3 loop is CATRTVGEYGYTF. The CDR3 DNA is TGTGCCACTCGAACGGTAGGGGAATATGGCTACACCTTC. This chain joins TRBV6-5 and TRBJ1-2; maybe TRBD1 (5 bases). V lost 10 bases to trimming and J lost 5 bases, with 17 bases between them. Germline CDR1 reads MNHEY; CDR2 reads SVGAGI. The length of the CDR3 is 13 residues.

The V gene is TRBV5-1, the J gene TRBJ1-2, with TRBD1 matching over 8 bases. The CDR3 extends over 14 amino acids. Germline CDR1 reads SGHRS; CDR2 reads YFSETQ. V lost 0 bases, J lost 5 bases, and 3 bases stayed unmatched. CDR3: CASSLGQGAYGYTF. CDR3 in DNA: TGCGCCAGCAGCTTGGGGCAGGGGGCTTATGGCTACACCTTC. Drawing the rest from reference TRBV5-1 and TRBJ1-2, the complete variable domain is KAGVTQTPRYLIKTRGQQVTLSCSPISGHRSVSWYQQTPGQGLQFLFEYFSETQRNKGNFPGRFSGRQFSNSRSEMNVSTLELGDSALYLCASSLGQGAYGYTFGSGTRLTVV.

This clone was observed a single time. This chain uses TRBV3-1 (or the pseudogene TRBV3-2) with TRBJ2-1, with 11 bases aligning to TRBD2. J was trimmed by 9 bases and V by 8 bases; bases with no gene match: 6. The CDR3 is 13 residues long. Germline V gene lookup returns CDR1 LGHDT and CDR2 YNNKEL (reference sequence). The CDR3 loop is CASGVLAGGEQFF. CDR3 in DNA: TGTGCCAGCGGAGTTCTAGCGGGGGGTGAGCAGTTCTTC.

This clone occurred once. The chain combines TRBV12-3 or TRBV12-4 with TRBJ2-5; possible D gene TRBD2, 6 bases. The CDR3 spans 12 residues. Trimming took off 1 base at V and 9 bases at J, with 9 bases between the two ends. This CDR3 is CASSLGDWSQYF. CDR3 nucleotide sequence: TGTGCCAGCAGTTTAGGGGACTGGTCCCAGTACTTC.

The rearrangement joins TRBV4-3 to TRBJ1-6; TRBD1 aligns across 9 bases. This CDR3 spans 18 amino acids. Germline CDR1 reads LGHNA; CDR2 reads YSLEER. V trimming: 0 bases; J trimming: 7 bases; junction bases outside the gene matches: 10. As DNA, the CDR3 is TGCGCCAGCAGCCAAGAAGTTAGAGGGACAGGGCAAAATTCACCCCTCCACTTT. It is translated as CASSQEVRGTGQNSPLHF.

This chain uses TRBV20-1 with TRBJ2-1; no clear D. CDR1 is DFQATT and CDR2 is SNEGSKA in the germline V gene (reference sequence). The CDR3 spans 11 residues. V was pared by 5 bases and J by 13 bases, with 15 bases between. CDR3 region: CSAQVEVGQFF. CDR3 coding DNA: TGCAGTGCTCAAGTTGAGGTTGGACAGTTCTTC.

The J gene is TRBJ2-1, the V gene TRBV29-1, with unresolved D. V was shortened by 2 bases and J by 8 bases, with 10 bases between the two germline ends. CDR3 length: 12 residues. CDR1 and CDR2 (germline): SQVTM, ANQGSEA. The CDR3 DNA is TGCAGCGTTGAACCCTCCGGGCATGAGCAGTTCTTC. Translation gives CSVEPSGHEQFF.

The chain combines TRBV6-5 with TRBJ1-1; D may be TRBD1 (6 bases). The CDR3 is 15 residues long. Germline CDR1 reads MNHEY; CDR2 reads SVGAGI. V was cut by 5 bases and J by 0 bases, with 13 bases left in between. CDR3 bases: TGTGCCAGCAGTCCTGGAGGGGGACTGAACACTGAAGCTTTCTTT. Its protein is CASSPGGGLNTEAFF.

Comments on this clone: Other DNA variants within this sample encode the same CDR3. The chain combines TRBV5-1 with TRBJ1-1; D possibly corresponds to TRBD1 (6 bases). CDR1 and CDR2 (germline): SGHRS, YFSETQ. With 2 bases removed from V and 3 bases from J, the gap between germline ends came to 8 bases. The CDR3 contains 13 residues. The DNA for the CDR3 is TGCGCCAGCAGCTTTAAGGGGGACACTGAAGCTTTCTTT. Protein: CASSFKGDTEAFF.

The chain recombines TRBV4-3 with TRBJ2-7; TRBD1 matches 9 bases. The CDR3 contains 16 residues. Germline V CDR1 and CDR2: LGHNA, YSLEER. The J segment lost 5 bases and the V segment lost 0 bases, leaving 8 bases of the junction unmatched. CDR3 coding DNA: TGCGCCAGCAGCCAAGATAGTAACAGGGGGCGAAACGAGCAGTACTTC. It specifies CASSQDSNRGRNEQYF.

V usage is TRBV16 and J usage is TRBJ1-3, with 7 bases lining up with TRBD1. J lost 7 bases, V lost 7 bases, and 7 bases had no gene match. The CDR3 has 13 residues. Germline CDR1 and CDR2: KGHSY and FQNENV. DNA of the CDR3: TGTGCCAGCATTCCGGGACAGAGTAACACCATATATTTT. This gives the protein CASIPGQSNTIYF.